The rows below give T cell receptor beta chains drawn from one sample of a study of T cell repertoires in cytomegalovirus infection. Each CDR3 protein gets one entry after TCRdb re-called the reads with MiXCR. This sample carries hundreds of thousands of distinct CDR3 sequences, roughly 35% of them seen once, and the ten largest clones take around 2.8%. The specimen was PBMCs. The receptors derive from a human donor in good health (CMV status not recorded). Some clones in this sample may be carry-over from other donors' samples. Each CDR3 is given with its conserved first and last residue. D genes are given only for firm matches. The size of a clone is reported for some rows only, either as once, few or many, or as a class for expanded clones.

D gene	V gene	J gene	clone size	CDR3 DNA	CDR3 protein
.	TRBV4-1	TRBJ2-7	.	TGCGCCAGCAGCCGGTCCCCCGAAATGTACGAGCAGTACTTC	CASSRSPEMYEQYF
.	TRBV27	TRBJ1-5	once	TGTGCCCACCGGACGGTGCATCAGCCCCAGCATTTT	CAHRTVHQPQHF
.	TRBV4-2	TRBJ2-7	.	TGTGCCAGCAGCCAAGAGAGGGCACGTGGCTACGAGCAGTACTTC	CASSQERARGYEQYF
TRBD1	TRBV19	TRBJ1-2	few	TGTGCCAGTAGTATCGCCGGGACAGGGCCCCATGGCTACACCTTC	CASSIAGTGPHGYTF
.	TRBV7-6	TRBJ2-2	.	TGTGCCAGCAGCTTCACCGACAGAGCGAACACCGGGGAGCTGTTTTTT	CASSFTDRANTGELFF
.	TRBV25-1	TRBJ2-7	.	TGTGCCAGCAGTGCCAAGGGGGTTAAGTCCTACGAGCAGTACTTC	CASSAKGVKSYEQYF
TRBD1	TRBV6-6	TRBJ2-4	.	TGTGCCAGCAGTTCTGGACAGGTCTTAGCCAAAAACATTCAGTACTTC	CASSSGQVLAKNIQYF
.	TRBV7-6	TRBJ2-7	few	TGTGCCAGCAGCTTGGACGATACCACCTACGAGCAGTACTTC	CASSLDDTTYEQYF
.	TRBV7-8	TRBJ1-4	few	TGTGCCAGCAGCCCAGGCCGGATAACAACTAATGAAAAACTGTTTTTT	CASSPGRITTNEKLFF
TRBD1	TRBV10-3	TRBJ2-7	once	TGTGCCATCAGGCCCGGGACAGGGACCTACGAGCAGTACTTC	CAIRPGTGTYEQYF
TRBD1	TRBV20-1	TRBJ1-5	once	TGCAGTGCTAGAGATACCCGGGACAGGCCCTATCAGCCCCAGCATTTT	CSARDTRDRPYQPQHF
.	TRBV7-9	TRBJ2-1	few	TGTGCCAGCAGCTCCAGGGGAGCGGTCGAGCAGTTCTTC	CASSSRGAVEQFF
TRBD1	TRBV7-6	TRBJ2-1	many	TGTGCCAGCAGCTTATACTCGGACAGGGGGCATAATGAGCAGTTCTTC	CASSLYSDRGHNEQFF
TRBD1	TRBV7-9	TRBJ2-7	.	TGTGCCAGCAGCCCGGCCTCGGGACAGATCCACGAGCAGTACTTC	CASSPASGQIHEQYF
.	TRBV28	TRBJ1-2	.	TGTGCCAGCACCCAGCCGGGGGAGGACTATGGCTACACCTTC	CASTQPGEDYGYTF
TRBD1	TRBV7-8	TRBJ2-1	many	TGTGCCAGCAGCTTCCATAAGCCCGACAGGGCGGTGTTCAATGAGCAGTTCTTC	CASSFHKPDRAVFNEQFF
.	TRBV4-1	TRBJ1-6	.	TGCGCCAGCAGCCAATCCACGTATAATTCACCCCTCCACTTT	CASSQSTYNSPLHF
.	TRBV7-9	TRBJ2-4	few	TGTGCCAGCAGCCCCCCCGGGGGGCTGGCCAAAAACATTCAGTACTTC	CASSPPGGLAKNIQYF
.	TRBV10-1	TRBJ1-3	.	TGCGCCAGCAGGCCCGCGGACTCCGGAAACACCATATATTTT	CASRPADSGNTIYF
.	TRBV6-2/TRBV6-3	TRBJ2-1	few	TGTGCCAGCACCCCGTTCCTTACGGGTGAGCAGTTCTTC	CASTPFLTGEQFF
.	TRBV7-6	TRBJ2-5	.	TGTGCCAGCAGCTTAGGGACACGGATGGAAGAGACCCAGTACTTC	CASSLGTRMEETQYF
TRBD1	TRBV7-2	TRBJ2-4	many	TGTGCCAGCAGCTTAGCCTCGTCAGGGGGAACCAAAAACATTCAGTACTTC	CASSLASSGGTKNIQYF
.	TRBV19	TRBJ1-5	.	TGTGCCAGTAGAACCAACAGGGTTAGCAATCAGCCCCAGCATTTT	CASRTNRVSNQPQHF
.	TRBV7-9	TRBJ2-6	few	TGTGCCAGCAGTCGAGGCTTTGGGGCCAACGTCCTGACTTTC	CASSRGFGANVLTF
TRBD2	TRBV12-3/TRBV12-4	TRBJ2-2	many	TGTGCCAGCAGTTTCCGGACTAGCGGGAACACCGGGGAGCTGTTTTTT	CASSFRTSGNTGELFF
.	TRBV7-8	TRBJ2-7	many	TGTGCCAGCAGCTTAGCGCGGAGAGGGAGATACGAGCAGTACTTC	CASSLARRGRYEQYF
.	TRBV27	TRBJ2-3	.	TGTGCCAGCAGTTCTACTGGGGATACGCAGTATTTT	CASSSTGDTQYF
.	TRBV19	TRBJ2-1	.	TGTGCCAGTAGTCGCCCGATATCCTACAATGAGCAGTTCTTC	CASSRPISYNEQFF
TRBD2	TRBV7-2	TRBJ2-3	once	TGTGCCAGCAGCTCCAGAGGGTCTAGCGGGGGACCACACACAGATACGCAGTATTTT	CASSSRGSSGGPHTDTQYF
TRBD2	TRBV7-8	TRBJ2-4	few	TGTGCCAGCAGCTTAGAGGTGGCCGGATATGGCGGGAGTACCCGGGGAAACATTCAGTACTTC	CASSLEVAGYGGSTRGNIQYF
.	TRBV6-5	TRBJ1-2	few	TGTGCCAGCAGTTACGATAAAGGGTATTACTATGGCTACACCTTC	CASSYDKGYYYGYTF
TRBD1	TRBV28	TRBJ1-2	few	TGTGCCAGCAGTACAGGGGTCGGTAACTATGGCTACACCTTC	CASSTGVGNYGYTF
.	TRBV27	TRBJ1-5	.	TGTGCCAGCAGTTTATCGGGGGGTCCTCAGCCCCAGCATTTT	CASSLSGGPQPQHF
.	TRBV4-2	TRBJ1-6	few	TGTGCCAGCAGCCAGGAACATAACTCCTATAATTCACCCCTCCACTTT	CASSQEHNSYNSPLHF
.	TRBV7-2	TRBJ2-1	.	TGTGCCAGCAGCTATGAAGGGACACTCGCCAATGAGCAGTTCTTC	CASSYEGTLANEQFF
TRBD1	TRBV10-3	TRBJ2-7	.	TGTGCCATCAGTGGGGGACAGGGTCCCGAGCAGTACTTC	CAISGGQGPEQYF
.	TRBV7-2	TRBJ2-7	.	TGTGCCAGCAGCTTAGCGACCGGGACTTTCAGCTCCTACGAGCAGTACTTC	CASSLATGTFSSYEQYF
TRBD1	TRBV27	TRBJ2-7	.	TGTGCCAACAAACCCCCACCCGGACAGGGCGACTCGGACTACGAGCAGTACTTC	CANKPPPGQGDSDYEQYF
.	TRBV7-9	TRBJ1-2	many	TGTGCCAGCAGCCTAGAGAGCGTTAGGTATGGCTACACCTTC	CASSLESVRYGYTF
.	TRBV20-1	TRBJ2-2	.	TGCAGTGCTAGGCCGGGACAAATGAACACCGGGGAGCTGTTTTTT	CSARPGQMNTGELFF
.	TRBV7-8	TRBJ2-7	few	TGTGCCAGCGGTCAGGGCGGATCTACCTACGAGCAGTACTTC	CASGQGGSTYEQYF
.	TRBV18	TRBJ1-2	.	TGTGCCAGCCCACCCGGACAGAGTAACTATGGCTACACCTTC	CASPPGQSNYGYTF
TRBD2	TRBV11-2	TRBJ2-1	few	TGTGCCAGCAGCTTCAGGGGTCCGGGACTAGCGGGAGTTTATGAGCAGTTCTTC	CASSFRGPGLAGVYEQFF
TRBD2	TRBV7-8	TRBJ2-7	many	TGTGCCAGCAGCTCACAGCGGGGGTACTCCTACGAGCAGTACTTC	CASSSQRGYSYEQYF
.	TRBV6-5	TRBJ1-2	.	TGTGCCAGCAGTTACTCGGGGTCCCTAACTCCCGGCTACACCTTC	CASSYSGSLTPGYTF
TRBD1	TRBV7-3	TRBJ1-2	many	TGTGCCAGCAGCCCGCAGGGGGCCGCTAACTATGGCTACACCTTC	CASSPQGAANYGYTF
.	TRBV4-1	TRBJ2-1	many	TGCGCCAGCAGCCAAGAAATGGACTGGGCCTACAATGAGCAGTTCTTC	CASSQEMDWAYNEQFF
TRBD1	TRBV28	TRBJ1-1	.	TGTGCCAGCAGTCGCGGGACAGGGTTTGGTTTCTTT	CASSRGTGFGFF
.	TRBV4-1	TRBJ1-4	.	TGCGCCAGCAGTCAGTCAGGACCAGGGACCCCAGTGGTGTTTTTT	CASSQSGPGTPVVFF
.	TRBV6-1	TRBJ1-1	.	TGTGCCAGCATTTACAGACAGCTAGTGAACACTGAAGCTTTCTTT	CASIYRQLVNTEAFF
.	TRBV4-1	TRBJ1-4	once	TGCGCCAGCAGCCAAGATGGGGGTGGGGGTCGAAGTGGGGAAAAACTGTTTTTT	CASSQDGGGGRSGEKLFF